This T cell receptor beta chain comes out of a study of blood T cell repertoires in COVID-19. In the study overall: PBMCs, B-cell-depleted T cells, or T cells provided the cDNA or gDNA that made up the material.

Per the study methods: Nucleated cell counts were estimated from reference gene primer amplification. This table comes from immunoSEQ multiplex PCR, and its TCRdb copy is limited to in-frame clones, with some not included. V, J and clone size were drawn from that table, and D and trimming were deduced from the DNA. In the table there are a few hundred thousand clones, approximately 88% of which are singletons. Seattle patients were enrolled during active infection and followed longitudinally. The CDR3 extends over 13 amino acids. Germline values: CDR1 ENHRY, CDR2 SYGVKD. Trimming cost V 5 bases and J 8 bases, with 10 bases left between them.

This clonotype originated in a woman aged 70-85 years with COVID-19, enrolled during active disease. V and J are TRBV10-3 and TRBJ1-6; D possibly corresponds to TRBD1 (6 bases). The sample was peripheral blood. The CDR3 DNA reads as TGTGCCATCAGTACACAGGGCGATTCACCCCTCCACTTT. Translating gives CAISTQGDSPLHF.